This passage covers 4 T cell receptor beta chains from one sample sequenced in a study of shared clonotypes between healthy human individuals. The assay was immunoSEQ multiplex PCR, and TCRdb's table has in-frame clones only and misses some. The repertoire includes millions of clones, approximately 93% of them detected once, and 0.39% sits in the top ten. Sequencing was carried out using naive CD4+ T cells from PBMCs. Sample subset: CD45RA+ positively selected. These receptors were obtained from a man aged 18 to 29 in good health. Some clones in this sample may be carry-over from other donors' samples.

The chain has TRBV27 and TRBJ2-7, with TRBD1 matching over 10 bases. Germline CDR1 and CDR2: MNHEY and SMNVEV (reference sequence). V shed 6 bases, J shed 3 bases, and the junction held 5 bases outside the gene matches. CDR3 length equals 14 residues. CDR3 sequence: CASRGQGFLYEQYF. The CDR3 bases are TGTGCCAGCAGGGGACAGGGGTTTCTCTACGAGCAGTACTTC.

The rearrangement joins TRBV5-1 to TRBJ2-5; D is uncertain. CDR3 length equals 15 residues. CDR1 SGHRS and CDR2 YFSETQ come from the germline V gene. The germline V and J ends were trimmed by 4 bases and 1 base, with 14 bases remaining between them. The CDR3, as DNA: TGCGCCAGCAGCGCAACATCAACCGTCCAAGAGACCCAGTACTTC. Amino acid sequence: CASSATSTVQETQYF. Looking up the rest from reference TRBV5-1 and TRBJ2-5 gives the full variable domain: KAGVTQTPRYLIKTRGQQVTLSCSPISGHRSVSWYQQTPGQGLQFLFEYFSETQRNKGNFPGRFSGRQFSNSRSEMNVSTLELGDSALYLCASSATSTVQETQYFGPGTRLLVL.

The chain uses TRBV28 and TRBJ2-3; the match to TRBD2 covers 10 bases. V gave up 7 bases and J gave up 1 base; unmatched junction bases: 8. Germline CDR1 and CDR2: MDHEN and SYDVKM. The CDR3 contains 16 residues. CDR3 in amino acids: CASTQSGRAGTDTQYF. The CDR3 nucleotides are TGTGCCAGCACCCAGAGCGGGAGGGCTGGCACAGATACGCAGTATTTT.

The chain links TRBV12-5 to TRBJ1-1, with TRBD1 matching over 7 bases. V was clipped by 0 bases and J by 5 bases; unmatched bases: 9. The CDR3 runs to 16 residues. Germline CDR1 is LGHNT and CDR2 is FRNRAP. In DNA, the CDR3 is TGTGCTAGTGGTTTGGTACTTAGGGGGCGGCTTACTGAAGCTTTCTTT. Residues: CASGLVLRGRLTEAFF.